This TCR beta chain stems from a study of blood T cell repertoires in COVID-19. Turning to the study itself: Material from acute and convalescent COVID-19 was sourced from the United States, Italy and Spain.

Ages ranged from about 18 to 89 years, with residence in 24 US areas. The V gene lost 6 bases and the J gene lost 5 bases, with 13 bases spanning the gap. The CDR3 runs 13 residues. CDR1 and CDR2 (germline): ENHRY, SYGVKD. Original processing methods: The assay estimated nucleated cells by amplifying reference gene primers. Repertoires were generated with immunoSEQ multiplex PCR, while TCRdb's copy carries only in-frame clones and drops some. The D gene and trimming were derived from the DNA, and the V and J assignments and clone size from that table. The table shows around 340,000 clones, with about 86% occurring only once.

The clonotype was recovered from a woman in her forties with acute COVID-19. Material: PBMCs or T cells enriched from blood (not recorded which). The chain carries TRBV10-3 and TRBJ2-5; maybe TRBD1 (5 bases). The CDR3, as DNA: TGTGCCATCAGAGACAGTTCGTGGGAGACCCAGTACTTC. This encodes CAIRDSSWETQYF.